This TCR beta chain was retrieved from a study of blood T cell repertoires in COVID-19. Study at large: COVID-19 samples collected from the United States, Italy and Spain covered acute and convalescent phases.

CDR1 is SQVTM, CDR2 ANQGSEA, per germline. This CDR3 region has 14 residues. The V gene end was trimmed by 5 bases and the J gene end by 5 bases; junction bases not matched to a gene: 10. Original methodology: Using reference gene primer amplification, nucleated cell counts were estimated. The protocol was immunoSEQ multiplex PCR, while the TCRdb copy is restricted to in-frame clones and leaves out a portion. Clone size and the V and J calls come from that table; the DNA yielded D and trimming. The table shows roughly 250,000 clones, with approximately 85% occurring only once. The chain is built from TRBV29-1 and TRBJ1-1; TRBD1 matches 8 bases. The sequencing input was peripheral blood. The receptor's source is a woman aged 55-69 years with active or convalescent COVID-19. CDR3 nucleotides: TGCAGCGTTTCACAGGGGGGCGGTGGGACTGAAGCTTTCTTT. Residues: CSVSQGGGGTEAFF.